The 5 T cell receptor beta chains listed next were all sequenced from one sample in a study of blood T cell repertoires in COVID-19. Assay: immunoSEQ multiplex PCR; the TCRdb copy retains only in-frame clones and omits some. The profile shows some 190,000 clones, around 84% of them singletons. Sample: peripheral blood. The source is a human donor in a cohort sampled during active COVID-19.

V and J are TRBV28 and TRBJ1-1, with D perhaps TRBD1 (5 bases). This CDR3 has 15 amino acids. V dropped 7 bases and J dropped 3 bases, with 18 bases sitting between them. In germline, CDR1 is MDHEN, CDR2 SYDVKM. The CDR3 nucleotides read TGTGCCAGCAACCCATCTCTCGGGGGTCACACTGAAGCTTTCTTT. Translation: CASNPSLGGHTEAFF.

The chain has TRBV5-6 and TRBJ1-1, with 7 bases aligning to TRBD1. Trimming at V came to 2 bases and at J to 8 bases, leaving 3 bases not matched to a gene. CDR1 and CDR2 (germline): SGHDT, YYEEEE. The CDR3 totals 12 residues. The CDR3 sequence is CASSFVRGEAFF. CDR3 nucleotide sequence: TGTGCCAGCAGCTTTGTCAGGGGGGAAGCTTTCTTT.

The chain recombines TRBV27 with TRBJ2-5, with unresolved D. Trimming removed 1 base from V and 4 bases from J, with 22 bases in between. The length of the CDR3 is 18 residues. Germline CDR1 reads MNHEY; CDR2 reads SMNVEV (reference sequence). The CDR3 sequence is CASSLLPPLKQTRETQYF. The CDR3 DNA follows: TGTGCCAGCAGTTTATTACCCCCTCTAAAACAGACGAGAGAGACCCAGTACTTC.

This clone was counted once. This sequence joins TRBV7-2 and TRBJ2-3, with TRBD2 identical over 7 bases. In germline, CDR1 is SGHTA, CDR2 FQGNSA. The CDR3 has 16 amino acids. The V segment lost 1 base and the J segment 2 bases; nucleotides outside the gene matches: 6. CDR3 sequence (DNA): TGTGCCAGCAGCTTAGTTGGGCTAGCGGACACAGATACGCAGTATTTT. This translates into CASSLVGLADTDTQYF.

This clone was picked up a small number of times. The chain couples TRBV19 to TRBJ1-5, with D unresolved. With 4 bases removed from V and 4 bases from J, the gap between germline ends came to 8 bases. The CDR3 has 13 residues. Germline V gene data show CDR1 as LNHDA and CDR2 as SQIVND (reference sequence). Written as DNA, the CDR3 is TGTGCCAGTAGTACACAGAAAAATCAGCCCCAGCATTTT. Residues: CASSTQKNQPQHF.